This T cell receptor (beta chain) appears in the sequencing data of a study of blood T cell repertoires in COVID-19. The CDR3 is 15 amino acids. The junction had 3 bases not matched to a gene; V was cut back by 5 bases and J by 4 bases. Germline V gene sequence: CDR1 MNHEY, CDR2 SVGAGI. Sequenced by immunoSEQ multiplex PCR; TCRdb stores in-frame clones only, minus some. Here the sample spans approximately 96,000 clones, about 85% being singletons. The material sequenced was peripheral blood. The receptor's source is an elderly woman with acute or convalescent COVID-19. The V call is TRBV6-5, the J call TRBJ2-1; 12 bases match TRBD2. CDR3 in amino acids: CASSKLAGGYNEQFF. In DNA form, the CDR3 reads TGTGCCAGCAGTAAACTAGCGGGGGGATACAATGAGCAGTTCTTC.